These 5 T cell receptor beta chains originate from one sample sequenced in a study of blood T cell repertoires in COVID-19. Method: immunoSEQ multiplex PCR; TCRdb's copy keeps in-frame clones and lacks some. The sample has about 110,000 clones, about 80% seen once. Source material: peripheral blood. These receptors all come from a woman aged 70 to 79 with acute or convalescent COVID-19.

This clone was recorded only once. This rearrangement joins TRBV11-2 to TRBJ1-1, with D uncertain. Trimming pared 5 bases from V and 7 bases from J, leaving 11 bases between. The V gene's germline CDR1 is SGHAT and CDR2 FQNNGV. The CDR3 totals 12 residues. This CDR3 is CASSPDTLEAFF. DNA of the CDR3: TGTGCCAGCAGCCCCGACACTCTTGAAGCTTTCTTT.

The table lists this clone with a count of one. This rearrangement joins TRBV5-1 to TRBJ2-3; 7 bases are a match to TRBD2. Per the germline V gene, CDR1 is SGHRS and CDR2 is YFSETQ. This CDR3 has 16 amino acids. J gave up 4 bases and V 3 bases, and 11 bases lay outside the gene matches. CDR3 in amino acids: CASSSLGVGGPDTQYF. Here the CDR3 DNA reads TGCGCCAGCAGCTCTTTAGGGGTGGGAGGGCCAGATACGCAGTATTTT.

The V and J genes are TRBV4-1 and TRBJ1-2; 8 positions agree with TRBD1. This CDR3 is built from 17 residues. V dropped 4 bases and J dropped 6; count of bases not matched to a gene: 16. Germline V gene lookup returns CDR1 MGHRA and CDR2 YSYEKL. CDR3 region: CASSLVVNRGIGDGYTF. The DNA of the CDR3 is TGCGCCAGCAGCCTAGTGGTGAACAGGGGGATTGGTGATGGCTACACCTTC.

A single count supports this clone. This rearrangement joins TRBV28 to TRBJ1-1; D might be TRBD1 (6 bases). The length of the CDR3 is 15 residues. In germline, CDR1 is MDHEN, CDR2 SYDVKM. V lost 2 bases, J lost 0 bases, and 10 bases lay in between. The CDR3 coding sequence is TGTGCCAGCAGTTTACAGGGGAAGATGAACACTGAAGCTTTCTTT. Protein product: CASSLQGKMNTEAFF.

This chain connects TRBV27 to TRBJ2-1; D unresolved. Germline CDR1 MNHEY, CDR2 SMNVEV (reference sequence). The CDR3 consists of 14 residues. V lost 6 bases and J 0 bases, leaving 9 bases between the germline ends. CDR3 in amino acids: CASRPSLSYNEQFF. The CDR3 bases are TGTGCCAGCAGACCGTCACTCTCCTACAATGAGCAGTTCTTC.